Below are 17 T cell receptor beta chains sequenced from a single sample in a study of shared clonotypes between healthy human individuals. Profiling relied on immunoSEQ multiplex PCR, and the TCRdb table lists in-frame clones only, not all of them. The table lists roughly 700,000 clones, less than 95% of them singletons. Sequenced: memory CD8+ T cells from PBMCs. Indicated subset: CD45RO+ cells pooled with CCR7-negative TemRA cells. The receptors shown here come from a man between 18 and 29 years old in good health. Some clones in this sample may be carry-over from other donors' samples.

Comments on this clone: An end of the junction differs from the germline gene, which may be a read error. The rearrangement joins TRBV4-2 to TRBJ2-1; D may be TRBD2 (6 bases). Per germline, CDR1 LGHNA and CDR2 YNFKEQ. The CDR3 spans 18 residues. The CDR3 sequence is CASSPTPDPATSYSEQFF. The CDR3, as DNA: TGTGCCAGCAGCCCGACCCCAGACCCTGCTACTAGCTACAGTGAGCAGTTCTTC.

The chain carries TRBV11-2 and TRBJ2-7; 7 bases line up with TRBD1. Germline values: CDR1 SGHAT, CDR2 FQNNGV. This CDR3 has 14 residues. V shed 3 bases and J 2 bases; nucleotides not matched to a gene: 4. The CDR3 DNA reads TGTGCCAGCAGCTTTGGACAGGCAGCCTACGAGCAGTACTTC. Translation: CASSFGQAAYEQYF.

The chain joins TRBV19 to TRBJ1-2, with D hard to call. Trimming took 4 bases from V and 2 from J, leaving 23 bases between them. Looked up from germline, CDR1 is LNHDA and CDR2 is SQIVND (reference sequence). The CDR3 has 18 amino acids. In DNA, the CDR3 is TGTGCCAGTAGTACCCGGACCACCCTACCCGGCTCAAACTATGGCTACACCTTC. Translated, it gives CASSTRTTLPGSNYGYTF.

This clone was seen more than once but under ten times. The gene calls are TRBV29-1 and TRBJ1-2, with 8 bases matching TRBD1. Looked up from germline, CDR1 is SQVTM and CDR2 is ANQGSEA. This CDR3 is built from 14 residues. The junction had 6 bases not matched to a gene; V was cut back by 4 bases and J by 2 bases. The CDR3 loop is CSVVPPGGNYGYTF. The CDR3, as DNA: TGCAGCGTTGTGCCTCCAGGGGGCAACTATGGCTACACCTTC.

DNA for the CDR3: TGTGCCAGCAGTAACACACACAGGGAGGGGGAGACCCAGTACTTC. Residues: CASSNTHREGETQYF. The chain links TRBV6-4 to TRBJ2-5, with a weak D call TRBD2 (7 bases). This CDR3 has 15 residues. Germline lookup yields CDR1 MRHNA and CDR2 SNTAGT. V was cut by 5 bases and J by 5 bases, with 18 bases left in between.

The J gene is TRBJ1-2, the V gene TRBV5-4; 8 bases agree with TRBD1. Losses at the gene ends were 4 bases for V and 8 bases for J; bases not matched to a gene: 16. The germline V gene has CDR1 SGHNT and CDR2 YYREEE (reference sequence). The CDR3 sequence is 16 residues long. The CDR3 DNA reads as TGTGCCAGCAGCCGCGAACCGGGACAGGCCTTTTGGGGCTACACCTTC. The encoded protein is CASSREPGQAFWGYTF.

V gene TRBV2 combines with J gene TRBJ2-1; TRBD2 matches at 12 bases. This CDR3 spans 17 amino acids. CDR1 is SNHLY, CDR2 FYNNEI, per germline. V was pared by 8 bases and J by 6 bases, with 14 bases of the junction left unmatched. The CDR3 DNA sequence: TGTGCCAGCGGGCGGCTAGCGGGAGGGCCATTTTTCAATGAGCAGTTCTTC. This codes for CASGRLAGGPFFNEQFF.

This clone was seen a few times. V gene TRBV12-5 combines with J gene TRBJ2-2, with a tentative D call TRBD2 (5 bases). V lost 6 bases, J lost 6 bases, and 8 bases lay in between. This CDR3 is 12 amino acids long. Germline V gene sequence: CDR1 LGHNT, CDR2 FRNRAP. In DNA, the CDR3 is TGTGCTAGTGGCCAGAGGGCCGGGGAGCTGTTTTTT. This encodes CASGQRAGELFF.

This clone appeared a single time. V gene TRBV11-2 combines with J gene TRBJ1-5; 7 positions match TRBD1. Germline loops: CDR1 SGHAT, CDR2 FQNNGV. CDR3 length: 14 amino acids. With V trimmed by 5 bases and J by 5 bases, 6 bases remained unmatched. CDR3 in amino acids: CASSPRQGDQPQHF. The CDR3 DNA follows: TGTGCCAGCAGCCCGCGGCAGGGGGATCAGCCCCAGCATTTT.

This chain links TRBV7-3 with TRBJ2-1; D remains unclear. V shed 5 bases and J shed 6 bases, with 29 bases lying between them. There are 19 residues in the CDR3. CDR1 and CDR2 (germline): SGHTA, FQGTGA. In nucleotides, the CDR3 is TGTGCCAGCAGCCCCCACCCCCGAGTTAGTCCGGTTGGCCCCAATGAGCAGTTCTTC. Protein product: CASSPHPRVSPVGPNEQFF.

The V and J genes are TRBV5-1 and TRBJ2-7; 7 bases are shared with TRBD2. The V gene end was trimmed by 2 bases and the J gene end by 2 bases; junction bases not matched to a gene: 7. In germline, CDR1 is SGHRS, CDR2 YFSETQ. The CDR3 has 15 amino acids. CDR3 sequence (DNA): TGCGCCAGCAGCTTACCTAGCGGCCTCACCTACGAGCAGTACTTC. It is translated as CASSLPSGLTYEQYF. Based on the CDR3 plus reference TRBV5-1 and TRBJ2-7, the full variable domain is KAGVTQTPRYLIKTRGQQVTLSCSPISGHRSVSWYQQTPGQGLQFLFEYFSETQRNKGNFPGRFSGRQFSNSRSEMNVSTLELGDSALYLCASSLPSGLTYEQYFGPGTRLTVT.

J is TRBJ2-3 and V is TRBV18; possible D gene TRBD1, 6 bases. This CDR3 comprises 16 residues. Germline V gene data show CDR1 as KGHSH and CDR2 as LQKENI. Deletions cut 3 bases from V and 1 base from J, with 14 bases between. The CDR3 region is CASSPARGAGTDTQYF. The CDR3 bases are TGTGCCAGCTCACCGGCCAGGGGAGCCGGCACAGATACGCAGTATTTT.

This clone was picked up many times. The chain couples TRBV30 to TRBJ2-7; D possibly corresponds to TRBD1 (9 bases). The CDR3 is 14 amino acids. Germline CDR1 is GTSNPN and CDR2 is SVGIG (reference sequence). Trimming shortened V by 2 bases and J by 6 bases, and 17 bases separated the two germline ends. CDR3 in DNA: TGTGCCTGGAGTTCCGGACAGGGGACTAGCGAGCAGTACTTC. This codes for CAWSSGQGTSEQYF.

V gene TRBV29-1 combines with J gene TRBJ2-7, with TRBD2 as a possible D gene (5 bases). V shed 1 base and J shed 4 bases, with 20 bases lying between them. Germline lookup yields CDR1 SQVTM and CDR2 ANQGSEA. This CDR3 is built from 16 residues. CDR3 sequence: CSVEVLKKREIYEQYF. CDR3 nucleotide sequence: TGCAGCGTTGAAGTCTTGAAAAAAAGGGAGATATACGAGCAGTACTTC.

The rearrangement links TRBV27 to TRBJ2-1; TRBD1 matches 9 bases. CDR3 size: 15 residues. Germline CDR1 is MNHEY and CDR2 is SMNVEV (reference sequence). J gave up 4 bases and V 5 bases, and 6 bases lay outside the gene matches. Here the CDR3 reads CASSPPGQGYNEQFF. The CDR3 nucleotides read TGTGCCAGCAGTCCCCCCGGACAGGGGTACAATGAGCAGTTCTTC.

V gene TRBV10-3 combines with J gene TRBJ2-3; D not certain. The V gene's germline CDR1 is ENHRY and CDR2 SYGVKD. The CDR3 is 14 residues long. Trimming removed 2 bases at V and 6 bases at J, with 12 bases between. CDR3 amino acids: CAISEKVFIDTQYF. In DNA form, the CDR3 reads TGTGCCATCAGTGAGAAAGTTTTTATCGATACGCAGTATTTT.

The V call is TRBV5-4, the J call TRBJ1-1, with D unresolved. The length of the CDR3 is 14 residues. V was shortened by 5 bases and J by 0 bases, with 11 bases between the two germline ends. Germline assignment: CDR1 SGHNT and CDR2 YYREEE (reference sequence). The CDR3 spells CASSFREMNTEAFF. The CDR3 DNA sequence: TGTGCCAGCAGTTTTAGAGAGATGAACACTGAAGCTTTCTTT.